This record concerns one TCR beta chain sequence. This clonotype was recorded a few times. The antigen it binds to is not known. It has no much larger one-base neighbor in the sample; base qualities were not kept. The cysteine opens and the phenylalanine closes a CDR3 of 13 amino acids. CDR3 DNA is the only sequence kept; it has 39 bases, read in frame from the first base. Taken from the germline V gene, the CDR1 and CDR2 loops are ENHRY and SYGVKD. Deletion took 6 bases off V and 5 bases off J, with a span of 11 bases between the germline ends. TCR cDNA was synthesized by 5'RACE template switching, which introduced a universal primer site and unique molecular identifiers. cDNA synthesis was primed from both the TCR alpha and TCR beta constant segments. Two PCR steps were used to amplify libraries, with sample barcodes and sequencing adapters being added in the second step. Sequencing of the libraries was done on either Illumina HiSeq 2500 (2x100 bp) or NovaSeq (2x150 bp). Concerning the study's data processing: MIGEC was used to demultiplex reads and collapse the reads into UMI consensus sequences, and MiXCR was used for V(D)J alignment. Clonotypes responding to the vaccine were identified with edgeR on replicate PBMC samples, with the criteria of FDR below 0.01 and a log2 fold change above 5 up to day 15. Each bulk clonotype was labeled CD4 or CD8 based on which sequenced repertoire, CD4 or CD8, contained the clonotype at higher abundance. TCRdb applied fastp at Q25 and MiXCR to the public reads, then kept only in-frame beta chains. Rows are combined by CDR3 protein, so each entry shows the most common genes and DNA. TCRdb, not the authors, supplied the V and J calls. The sample table contains some 550,000 distinct CDR3 sequences; only one count was recorded for 15% to 20% of them. The leading ten clones occupy roughly 13% of the sample.

These data are taken from a study of T cells after yellow fever vaccination (dated by TCRdb to about 2019). A note on the overall study: Libraries from fractions with low cell numbers were prepared with the SMART-Seq v4 Ultra Low Input RNA kit. To follow T-cell clones before and after primary and booster YFV17D yellow fever vaccination, bulk TCR alpha and beta repertoires were sequenced over time. Two healthy male donors, one aged 18 to 30 and one aged 30 to 40 years, were included in the cohort. Blood was drawn at multiple timepoints before and after primary and secondary immunization, with bulk PBMC replicates and cell subsets isolated. Study-wide findings and limitations: Because abundant contaminating clonotypes from the bulk population could be contained in FACS-sorted repertoires, computational filtering was required. A small fraction of clonotypes showed up in both the CD4 and CD8 compartments, probably as a result of convergent recombination. Only two donors were included in the study, so the extent to which the findings can be generalized is limited. The secondary T-cell response was weaker than the primary response but faster, peaking on day 5 instead of day 15. After the booster, most of the clones that had expanded following primary vaccination were detected again (almost 98% of CD4 and roughly 90% of CD8), which suggests that memory was broadly maintained.

The label giving this sample's treatment or condition can be read as: live attenuated yellow fever vaccine strain. At every blood-draw timepoint, two biological replicates of bulk PBMCs were collected. A standard Ficoll-Paque protocol was used to isolate PBMCs from peripheral blood. RNA was extracted with TriZol from bulk PBMCs, CD4 and CD8 fractions, and dextramer-positive and dextramer-negative fractions. This clonotype was obtained from a man in his thirties or forties who received the YFV17D yellow fever vaccine. The chain is made from TRBV10-3 and TRBJ2-4; no D segment can be confidently identified. Sample: PBMCs, taken 15 days after the yellow fever booster vaccination. The DNA sequence reads TGTGCCATCAGAGACCACTCGGAAAACATTCAGTACTTC. The translation is CAIRDHSENIQYF.